Sequencing of this TCR beta chain was carried out in a study of T cell repertoires in cytomegalovirus infection. One entry per CDR3 protein results from TCRdb running MiXCR on the reads. The data show roughly 180,000 distinct CDR3 sequences, 17% seen once. Germline V gene lookup returns CDR1 SGHAT and CDR2 FQNNGV. CDR3 length: 17 amino acids. V lost 5 bases to trimming and J lost 5 bases; unmatched junction nucleotides: 14. The TCR originated in a human donor in good health (CMV status not recorded). Some clones in this sample may be carry-over from other donors' samples. The chain has TRBV11-2 and TRBJ2-5, with 10 bases lining up with TRBD1. Sequencing was done on a sample of CD8+ T cells from PBMCs. The CDR3 sequence is CASSPVQWTGGRETQYF. The CDR3 coding sequence is TGTGCCAGCAGCCCAGTCCAATGGACAGGGGGTAGGGAGACCCAGTACTTC.